One sample yielded the 26 T cell receptor beta chains listed below, sequenced in a study of blood T cell repertoires in COVID-19. Produced via immunoSEQ multiplex PCR; TCRdb's table is partial and in-frame only. The sample has about 110,000 clones, approximately 88% seen once; the top ten hold 5.5% to 8%. Sequenced sample: peripheral blood. These receptors were collected from a man aged 50 to 60 with active or convalescent COVID-19.

This clone was observed a few times. The rearrangement uses TRBV7-9 and TRBJ2-5; D is possibly TRBD2 (6 bases). The CDR3 spans 17 residues. Between the trimmed V and J ends, which lost 5 bases and 2 bases, there was a span of 21 bases. Germline V lookup: CDR1 SEHNR, CDR2 FQNEAQ (reference sequence). CDR3 coding DNA: TGTGCCAGCAGCATCTACTCCTCTAGCGCTCGGCAAGAGACCCAGTACTTC. Residues: CASSIYSSSARQETQYF.

The chain links TRBV10-2 to TRBJ2-2; TRBD2 agrees at 13 bases. Trimming took 3 bases from V and 0 from J; bases not matched to a gene: 4. Germline V lookup: CDR1 WSHSY, CDR2 SAAADI. The CDR3 totals 18 residues. The CDR3 DNA sequence: TGCGCCAGCAGTGATCCGGGACTAGCGGGGTCGAACACCGGGGAGCTGTTTTTT. It encodes CASSDPGLAGSNTGELFF.

This clone was recorded once. The V gene is TRBV6-5, the J gene TRBJ1-6, with 7 nucleotides matching TRBD1. The CDR3 totals 15 residues. Germline assignment: CDR1 MNHEY and CDR2 SVGAGI. Unmatched junction bases numbered 9, after V lost 0 bases and J lost 13 bases. CDR3 residues: CASSYSSGQRGPLHF. The CDR3 DNA follows: TGTGCCAGCAGTTACTCCTCGGGACAGAGGGGGCCCCTCCACTTT.

J is TRBJ2-7 and V is TRBV25-1, with 13 bases fitting TRBD2. With V trimmed by 3 bases and J by 5 bases, 4 bases remained unmatched. Germline values: CDR1 MGHDK, CDR2 SYGVNS. The length of the CDR3 is 15 residues. The CDR3: CASSEWGLAGNEQYF. The CDR3 DNA reads as TGTGCCAGCAGTGAGTGGGGACTAGCGGGAAACGAGCAGTACTTC.

The genes are TRBV20-1 and TRBJ1-2, with D perhaps matching TRBD1 (6 bases). Deletions cut 3 bases from V and 8 bases from J, with 10 bases between. From germline, CDR1 is DFQATT and CDR2 SNEGSKA (reference sequence). CDR3 size: 11 residues. The CDR3 DNA reads as TGCAGTGCTAGCCGGGACAAAGGCTACACCTTC. This encodes CSASRDKGYTF.

This sequence joins TRBV28 and TRBJ2-7, with TRBD2 matching 7 bases. The CDR3 totals 14 residues. The junction had 6 bases not matched to a gene; V was cut back by 6 bases and J by 1 base. The germline V gene has CDR1 MDHEN and CDR2 SYDVKM. The CDR3 reads CASSGLGGSYEQYF. The CDR3 coding sequence is TGTGCCAGCAGCGGACTAGGCGGTTCCTACGAGCAGTACTTC.

The chain is built from TRBV18 and TRBJ2-7; D remains unclear. CDR3 length equals 15 residues. Germline assignment: CDR1 KGHSH and CDR2 LQKENI. Trimming cost V 1 base and J 5 bases, with 15 bases left between them. The CDR3 region is CASSPLFRTSHEQYF. The CDR3 nucleotides are TGTGCCAGCTCACCACTCTTCCGTACTTCCCACGAGCAGTACTTC. Full variable domain (missing parts from reference TRBV18 and TRBJ2-7): NAGVMQNPRHLVRRRGQEARLRCSPMKGHSHVYWYRQLPEEGLKFMVYLQKENIIDESGMPKERFSAEFPKEGPSILRIQQVVRGDSAAYFCASSPLFRTSHEQYFGPGTRLTVT.

This sequence joins TRBV5-1 and TRBJ1-2; 8 bases align to TRBD1. This CDR3 spans 14 amino acids. After removal of 3 bases from V and 5 bases from J, the junction contained 6 bases not matched to a gene. Germline values: CDR1 SGHRS, CDR2 YFSETQ. CDR3 region: CASSYNRDRYGYTF. Here the CDR3 DNA reads TGCGCCAGCAGCTACAACCGGGACAGGTATGGCTACACCTTC.

The genes are TRBV5-8 and TRBJ2-7; a weak D match, TRBD2 (5 bases). The germline V and J ends were trimmed by 0 bases and 3 bases, with 13 bases remaining between them. Germline CDR1 SGHTS, CDR2 YDEGEE. This CDR3 comprises 15 residues. The CDR3 sequence is CASSLVGARLYEQYF. CDR3 DNA sequence: TGTGCCAGCAGCTTGGTGGGAGCTCGTCTCTACGAGCAGTACTTC.

This clone has only a few counts. The chain has TRBV19 and TRBJ1-2; D ambiguous. The CDR3 extends over 16 amino acids. V was pared by 1 base and J by 6 bases, with 18 bases between. Germline CDR1 and CDR2: LNHDA and SQIVND (reference sequence). The CDR3 nucleotides read TGTGCCAGTAGTATAGCCCCAACGGGAAACCACGATGGCTACACCTTC. This translates into CASSIAPTGNHDGYTF.

The gene calls are TRBV7-2 and TRBJ2-1, with TRBD2 identical over 8 bases. J lost 5 bases, V lost 1 base, and 10 bases had no gene match. CDR1 and CDR2 from the germline V gene are SGHTA and FQGNSA. CDR3 length: 17 amino acids. CDR3 loop: CASSLVGWLAGNNEQFF. The CDR3 bases are TGTGCCAGCAGCTTAGTTGGGTGGTTAGCGGGAAACAATGAGCAGTTCTTC.

V usage is TRBV14 and J usage is TRBJ2-1; the D is unclear. Germline V lookup: CDR1 SGHDN, CDR2 FVKESK. The germline V and J ends were trimmed by 1 base and 4 bases, with 8 bases remaining between them. This CDR3 is 14 amino acids long. The CDR3 nucleotides read TGTGCCAGCAGCCAAGCTTCACAGTACAATGAGCAGTTCTTC. Its protein is CASSQASQYNEQFF. The variable domain in full, completed from reference TRBV14 and TRBJ2-1, reads EAGVTQFPSHSVIEKGQTVTLRCDPISGHDNLYWYRRVMGKEIKFLLHFVKESKQDESGMPNNRFLAERTGGTYSTLKVQPAELEDSGVYFCASSQASQYNEQFFGPGTRLTVL.

This clone was seen only a few times. The rearrangement joins TRBV7-9 to TRBJ1-5, with D unresolved. Trimming took off 7 bases at V and 1 base at J, with 14 bases between the two ends. Germline V gene lookup returns CDR1 SEHNR and CDR2 FQNEAQ (reference sequence). This CDR3 contains 15 residues. The CDR3 DNA reads TGTGCCAGCAACAACCCCGGGGTCAGCAATCAGCCCCAGCATTTT. Translating gives CASNNPGVSNQPQHF.

This chain uses TRBV7-8 with TRBJ2-7; 13 bases match TRBD2. The germline gives CDR1 SGHVS, CDR2 FQNEAQ. The trim removed 1 base at V and 3 bases at J, leaving 3 bases unmatched. This CDR3 has 16 residues. The CDR3 sequence is CASSLGTSGSFYEQYF. The CDR3 nucleotides are TGTGCCAGCAGCTTAGGGACTAGCGGGAGCTTCTACGAGCAGTACTTC. The whole variable domain, filled in from reference TRBV7-8 and TRBJ2-7, reads GAGVSQSPRYKVAKRGQDVALRCDPISGHVSLFWYQQALGQGPEFLTYFQNEAQLDKSGLPSDRFFAERPEGSVSTLKIQRTQQEDSAVYLCASSLGTSGSFYEQYFGPGTRLTVT.

This chain connects TRBV30 to TRBJ1-4, with D perhaps matching TRBD1 (5 bases). CDR1 is GTSNPN, CDR2 SVGIG, per germline (reference sequence). The CDR3 consists of 16 residues. V gave up 0 bases and J gave up 0 bases, with 11 bases separating them. The CDR3, as DNA: TGTGCCTGGAGTGTACCGACAGTCGCAACTAATGAAAAACTGTTTTTT. Its translation is CAWSVPTVATNEKLFF.

The chain employs TRBV11-2 and TRBJ2-7, with a possible D match to TRBD2 (5 bases). The CDR3 spans 11 residues. Germline assignment: CDR1 SGHAT and CDR2 FQNNGV. Trimming left V 1 base short and J 7 bases short, with 5 bases between. The CDR3 sequence is CASSLGREQYF. For the CDR3, the DNA is TGTGCCAGCAGCTTAGGGAGGGAGCAGTACTTC.

The chain has TRBV5-6 and TRBJ1-2; D ambiguous. Germline values: CDR1 SGHDT, CDR2 YYEEEE. The V end lost 0 bases, the J end lost 7 bases, and 22 bases lay between the germline ends. The CDR3 contains 17 residues. For the CDR3, the DNA is TGTGCCAGCAGCTTGGCCCGGGGATACCGTACGTTCGGTGGCTACACCTTC. It codes for CASSLARGYRTFGGYTF.

CDR3 nucleotide sequence: TGTGCCAGCAGCTTAGAAGGGGCCAGTGGCTACACCTTC. This gives the protein CASSLEGASGYTF. The V call is TRBV11-2, the J call TRBJ1-2; tentatively, D is TRBD1 (5 bases). Looked up from germline, CDR1 is SGHAT and CDR2 is FQNNGV. Trimming removed 0 bases from V and 7 bases from J, with 9 bases in between. There are 13 residues in the CDR3.

The chain recombines TRBV2 with TRBJ1-2; D not resolved. Trimming removed 5 bases from V and 6 bases from J, with 10 bases in between. Germline CDR1 is SNHLY and CDR2 is FYNNEI. The CDR3 covers 12 residues. CDR3 bases: TGTGCCAGCAGTCCCTACTCCGATGGCTACACCTTC. Amino acids: CASSPYSDGYTF. The entire variable domain, with the rest obtained from reference TRBV2 and TRBJ1-2, is as follows: EPEVTQTPSHQVTQMGQEVILRCVPISNHLYFYWYRQILGQKVEFLVSFYNNEISEKSEIFDDQFSVERPDGSNFTLKIRSTKLEDSAMYFCASSPYSDGYTFGSGTRLTVV.

The V call is TRBV2, the J call TRBJ1-6; possibly TRBD1 for D (5 bases). Germline CDR1 and CDR2: SNHLY and FYNNEI. Deletions cut 3 bases from V and 5 bases from J, with 14 bases between. The CDR3 extends over 16 amino acids. CDR3 sequence: CASSEAGPPNNSPLHF. CDR3 nucleotides: TGTGCCAGCAGTGAGGCAGGGCCCCCGAATAATTCACCCCTCCACTTT.

The V and J genes are TRBV11-3 and TRBJ2-1; 9 bases are a match to TRBD1. The germline CDR1 and CDR2 sequences are SGHNT and YENEEA. Trimming took 9 bases from V and 7 from J; bases not matched to a gene: 10. The CDR3 contains 14 residues. The CDR3 region is CASGTGTGINEQFF. The CDR3 DNA follows: TGTGCCAGTGGCACCGGGACAGGGATTAATGAGCAGTTCTTC.

This clone has just a few counts. The V call is TRBV5-4, the J call TRBJ1-2; D gene uncertain. The V end was cut by 2 bases, the J end by 5 bases, with 13 bases between. The CDR3 sequence is 14 residues long. From germline, CDR1 is SGHNT and CDR2 YYREEE (reference sequence). The DNA for the CDR3 is TGTGCCAGCAGCTTCTTGGCACCGGAGTATGGCTACACCTTC. This encodes CASSFLAPEYGYTF.

The chain is built from TRBV19 and TRBJ2-4, with TRBD1 matching over 7 bases. Trimming took 4 bases from V and 0 from J; bases not matched to a gene: 6. The CDR3 sequence is 16 residues long. CDR1 is LNHDA, CDR2 SQIVND, per germline (reference sequence). CDR3 DNA sequence: TGTGCCAGTAGTACCCCAGGACAGGCAGCCAAAAACATTCAGTACTTC. Its translation is CASSTPGQAAKNIQYF.

The rearrangement uses TRBV28 and TRBJ2-3; the D gene is possibly TRBD2 (5 bases). Trimming removed 8 bases at V and 5 bases at J, with 17 bases between. Germline CDR1 and CDR2: MDHEN and SYDVKM. The CDR3 length is 14 residues. In DNA form, the CDR3 reads TGTGCCAGCGAGAGCGGAGCCCTAGAAGATACGCAGTATTTT. It translates to CASESGALEDTQYF.

This sequence joins TRBV18 and TRBJ1-1, with 8 bases lining up with TRBD1. V shed 1 base and J 1 base; nucleotides not matched to a gene: 5. CDR3 length: 16 amino acids. The V gene's germline CDR1 is KGHSH and CDR2 LQKENI. CDR3 in DNA: TGTGCCAGCTCACCACGGACAGGGCAGGCGAACACTGAAGCTTTCTTT. Its protein is CASSPRTGQANTEAFF.

The J gene is TRBJ1-4, the V gene TRBV28, with D perhaps matching TRBD1 (6 bases). V lost 7 bases, J lost 1 base, and 10 bases lay in between. CDR1 is MDHEN and CDR2 is SYDVKM in the germline V gene. The CDR3 consists of 14 residues. The CDR3: CASNQQGTNEKLFF. The DNA for the CDR3 is TGTGCCAGCAATCAACAGGGAACTAATGAAAAACTGTTTTTT.